These 18 T cell receptor beta chains were all obtained from the same sample, sequenced in a study of blood T cell repertoires in COVID-19. Sequenced by immunoSEQ multiplex PCR; TCRdb stores in-frame clones only, minus some. The sample has a few hundred thousand clones; roughly nine tenths are singletons. The sample was peripheral blood. These receptors were taken from a woman in her thirties or forties who had recovered from COVID-19.

This chain uses TRBV5-8 with TRBJ2-7; 8 bases fit TRBD1. V shed 0 bases and J 5 bases; nucleotides not matched to a gene: 7. The CDR3 consists of 15 residues. CDR1 SGHTS and CDR2 YDEGEE come from the germline V gene. CDR3 region: CASSLAVIQGDEQYV. DNA for the CDR3: TGTGCCAGCAGCTTGGCCGTTATACAGGGGGACGAGCAGTACGTC.

This rearrangement joins TRBV27 to TRBJ2-1; TRBD1 is a possible D gene (6 bases). CDR1 MNHEY and CDR2 SMNVEV come from the germline V gene (reference sequence). This CDR3 is built from 14 residues. The V end was cut by 5 bases, the J end by 1 base, with 9 bases between. CDR3 loop: CASSQQGSYNEQFF. CDR3 DNA: TGTGCCAGCAGTCAACAGGGATCCTACAATGAGCAGTTCTTC.

This clone was counted only a few times. This chain links TRBV5-4 with TRBJ1-1; TRBD1 matches at 7 bases. Unmatched junction bases numbered 0, after V lost 1 base and J lost 0 bases. CDR3 length: 14 amino acids. Germline V lookup: CDR1 SGHNT, CDR2 YYREEE (reference sequence). CDR3 DNA: TGTGCCAGCAGCTTGACAGGGGTGAACACTGAAGCTTTCTTT. The encoded protein is CASSLTGVNTEAFF.

The V and J genes are TRBV7-2 and TRBJ2-7; 12 bases agree with TRBD2. The CDR3 has 14 residues. Germline loops: CDR1 SGHTA, CDR2 FQGNSA. Germline trimming cut 5 bases from V and 6 bases from J; bases unmatched to any gene: 5. The CDR3 spells CASSMLTSGSEQYV. The CDR3 DNA reads TGTGCCAGCAGCATGCTGACTAGCGGGAGCGAGCAGTACGTC.

The J gene is TRBJ2-1, the V gene TRBV5-1; no definite D call. Trimming left V 4 bases short and J 3 bases short, with 17 bases between. The CDR3 runs 16 residues. Germline assignment: CDR1 SGHRS and CDR2 YFSETQ. The CDR3 sequence is CASSPAVKAGYNEQFF. CDR3 nucleotides: TGCGCCAGCAGCCCCGCCGTTAAAGCAGGCTACAATGAGCAGTTCTTC. Full variable domain (outside the CDR3, taken from reference TRBV5-1 and TRBJ2-1): KAGVTQTPRYLIKTRGQQVTLSCSPISGHRSVSWYQQTPGQGLQFLFEYFSETQRNKGNFPGRFSGRQFSNSRSEMNVSTLELGDSALYLCASSPAVKAGYNEQFFGPGTRLTVL.

The V gene is TRBV2, the J gene TRBJ1-5; tentative D call: TRBD1 (6 bases). Germline CDR1 SNHLY, CDR2 FYNNEI. CDR3 length equals 15 residues. With 6 bases removed from V and 4 bases from J, the gap between germline ends came to 16 bases. CDR3 nucleotide sequence: TGTGCCAGCAGGGACGCCGGGACAAAAAATCAGCCCCAGCATTTT. Protein product: CASRDAGTKNQPQHF.

This clone was detected once. DNA of the CDR3: TGTGCCAGCGGGGGCCCACCGGAGACCCAGTACTTC. Translating it yields CASGGPPETQYF. V usage is TRBV2 and J usage is TRBJ2-5; D may be TRBD1 (6 bases). The CDR3 contains 12 residues. Trimming pared 8 bases from V and 5 bases from J, leaving 12 bases between. Germline CDR1 reads SNHLY; CDR2 reads FYNNEI.

This chain connects TRBV15 to TRBJ1-1, with 9 bases that match TRBD1. V trimming: 0 bases; J trimming: 4 bases; junction bases outside the gene matches: 6. The CDR3 sequence is 16 residues long. Germline CDR1 LNHNV, CDR2 YYDKDF (reference sequence). The CDR3 nucleotides are TGTGCCACCAGCAGAGATTTACAGGGGGCGGGCACTGAAGCTTTCTTT. It yields the protein CATSRDLQGAGTEAFF.

This sequence joins TRBV29-1 and TRBJ1-1; 10 bases align to TRBD1. After removal of 3 bases from V and 9 bases from J, the junction contained 4 bases not matched to a gene. The CDR3 has 12 residues. Germline V gene sequence: CDR1 SQVTM, CDR2 ANQGSEA. DNA of the CDR3: TGCAGCGTTGAGGGGACAGGGGAGAAAGCTTTCTTT. This gives the protein CSVEGTGEKAFF.

This clone was seen once. The chain couples TRBV2 to TRBJ2-7; 7 bases align to TRBD1. The germline gives CDR1 SNHLY, CDR2 FYNNEI. The CDR3 runs to 13 residues. Unmatched junction bases numbered 5, after V lost 7 bases and J lost 2 bases. Written as DNA, the CDR3 is TGTGCCAGCATAAAAGACAGGGCCTACGAGCAGTACTTC. Its translation: CASIKDRAYEQYF.

This sequence joins TRBV14 and TRBJ1-2; 10 bases align to TRBD1. V was clipped by 1 base and J by 5 bases; unmatched bases: 4. Germline CDR1 SGHDN, CDR2 FVKESK. This CDR3 has 15 amino acids. CDR3 loop: CASSQGGDRGYGYTF. In DNA, the CDR3 is TGTGCCAGCAGCCAAGGAGGGGACAGGGGATATGGCTACACCTTC.

This chain connects TRBV5-4 to TRBJ2-7; tentatively, D is TRBD1 (5 bases). CDR1 is SGHNT and CDR2 is YYREEE in the germline V gene (reference sequence). V dropped 0 bases and J dropped 5 bases, with 12 bases sitting between them. This CDR3 has 14 residues. The CDR3 loop reads CASSLGQGAHEQYF. The CDR3 bases are TGTGCCAGCAGCTTGGGCCAGGGTGCCCACGAGCAGTACTTC.

This chain joins TRBV5-1 and TRBJ2-1; 10 bases align to TRBD2. This CDR3 region has 19 residues. Germline V gene sequence: CDR1 SGHRS, CDR2 YFSETQ. Trimming at V came to 0 bases and at J to 1 base, leaving 10 bases not matched to a gene. Here the CDR3 DNA reads TGCGCCAGCAGCTTGGATGAGCGGGAAGCGGGGGGGTCCTACAATGAGCAGTTCTTC. It specifies CASSLDEREAGGSYNEQFF. The whole variable domain, filled in from reference TRBV5-1 and TRBJ2-1, reads KAGVTQTPRYLIKTRGQQVTLSCSPISGHRSVSWYQQTPGQGLQFLFEYFSETQRNKGNFPGRFSGRQFSNSRSEMNVSTLELGDSALYLCASSLDEREAGGSYNEQFFGPGTRLTVL.

The V call is TRBV28, the J call TRBJ2-1, with unresolved D. In germline, CDR1 is MDHEN, CDR2 SYDVKM. V was clipped by 5 bases and J by 4 bases, with 6 bases between them. The CDR3 length is 12 residues. In nucleotides, the CDR3 is TGTGCCAGCAGTCCCCTATACAATGAGCAGTTCTTC. Encoded protein: CASSPLYNEQFF.

The chain combines TRBV18 with TRBJ2-2, with 9 bases aligning to TRBD2. The germline CDR1 and CDR2 sequences are KGHSH and LQKENI. After removal of 3 bases from V and 1 base from J, the junction contained 3 bases not matched to a gene. CDR3 length: 16 residues. CDR3 bases: TGTGCCAGCTCACCGCCGACTAGCGGGAACACCGGGGAGCTGTTTTTT. Translation: CASSPPTSGNTGELFF.

The chain couples TRBV28 to TRBJ2-1; D uncertain. Germline CDR1 and CDR2: MDHEN and SYDVKM. Trimming took 8 bases from V and 0 from J, leaving 14 bases between them. This CDR3 is 15 amino acids long. The DNA of the CDR3 is TGTGCCAGCTCTGAGACTCACAACTCCTACAATGAGCAGTTCTTC. Translation: CASSETHNSYNEQFF.

The V and J genes are TRBV2 and TRBJ2-6; 11 bases agree with TRBD1. Germline CDR1 reads SNHLY; CDR2 reads FYNNEI. With V trimmed by 8 bases and J by 2 bases, 17 bases remained unmatched. CDR3 length: 20 amino acids. The CDR3 protein is CASLRSPTGQGGPGANVLTF. For the CDR3, the DNA is TGTGCCAGCTTGAGGTCCCCAACGGGACAGGGGGGGCCTGGGGCCAACGTCCTGACTTTC.

The chain carries TRBV18 and TRBJ2-2, with 8 positions matching TRBD2. The CDR3 has 16 amino acids. Trimming took 6 bases from V and 3 from J; bases not matched to a gene: 9. Germline assignment: CDR1 KGHSH and CDR2 LQKENI. CDR3 region: CASSEPGLGDTGELFF. The CDR3 region has the DNA TGTGCCAGCTCCGAACCGGGACTAGGGGACACCGGGGAGCTGTTTTTT.